This T cell receptor beta chain was identified in a study of cytomegalovirus exposure and HLA in healthy donors. Vbeta (60) and Jbeta (13) primers were used in the PCR. The repertoire was sequenced with immunoSEQ multiplex PCR; TCRdb's copy has only in-frame clones and lacks some. Of 150,000 to 200,000 clones listed, just over 75% are singletons. Only one count was recorded for this clone. Its antigen is unidentified. Other DNA sequences within the sample encode an identical CDR3. V lost 1 base to trimming and J lost 5 bases; unmatched junction nucleotides: 0. Germline V gives CDR1 SGHTA, CDR2 FQGNSA. This CDR3 is 15 amino acids long. Study-wide findings and caveats: With further analysis later on, most CMV-associated TCR beta chains appeared HLA-restricted. In vitro, a few CMV-associated chains proved specific for CMV antigens.

The sample taken for sequencing was PBMCs. The V call is TRBV7-2, the J call TRBJ2-2; 11 nucleotides line up with TRBD2. This TCR came from a woman aged 25-40 years in good health and CMV-seropositive. The CDR3 region is CASSLGLAGTGELFF. Here the CDR3 DNA reads TGTGCCAGCAGCTTAGGACTAGCGGGGACCGGGGAGCTGTTTTTT.